A single sample gave rise to the 22 T cell receptor beta chains below, sequenced in a study of T cell changes during pregnancy in multiple sclerosis. Produced via immunoSEQ multiplex PCR; TCRdb's table is partial and in-frame only. Among tens of thousands of clones listed, about 92% were seen once. The sample in question was CD4+ T cells from peripheral blood mononuclear cells, obtained before pregnancy. The receptors originated from a female donor with multiple sclerosis, enrolled in a pregnancy study.

The chain is built from TRBV7-2 and TRBJ2-1, with 9 bases lining up with TRBD2. CDR3 length equals 19 residues. The J segment lost 0 bases and the V segment lost 2 bases, leaving 11 bases of the junction unmatched. The germline V gene has CDR1 SGHTA and CDR2 FQGNSA. The CDR3 protein is CASSLWGPLAGISYNEQFF. DNA of the CDR3: TGTGCCAGCAGCTTATGGGGGCCTCTAGCGGGGATCTCCTACAATGAGCAGTTCTTC.

The V and J genes are TRBV28 and TRBJ2-4, with TRBD2 identical over 7 bases. The CDR3 extends over 16 amino acids. CDR1 and CDR2 from the germline V gene are MDHEN and SYDVKM. J gave up 5 bases and V 2 bases, and 9 bases lay outside the gene matches. The CDR3 DNA follows: TGTGCCAGCAGTTTACGGCTAGCGGTATCGGAAAACATTCAGTACTTC. It specifies CASSLRLAVSENIQYF.

This clone has more than one count but fewer than ten. Other DNA sequences in this specimen translate into the identical CDR3. V is TRBV6-5 and J is TRBJ1-1, with 9 bases fitting TRBD1. With V trimmed by 6 bases and J by 8 bases, 4 bases remained unmatched. This CDR3 is 12 amino acids long. CDR1 MNHEY and CDR2 SVGAGI come from the germline V gene. The CDR3 DNA reads TGTGCCAGCAGGAGGACAGGGGCGGAAGCTTTCTTT. Encoded protein: CASRRTGAEAFF.

This clone was recorded a few times. This rearrangement joins TRBV27 to TRBJ1-2; 7 nucleotides align to TRBD1. The CDR3 is 13 residues long. CDR1 and CDR2 from the germline V gene are MNHEY and SMNVEV (reference sequence). Losses at the gene ends were 8 bases for V and 1 base for J; bases not matched to a gene: 4. The CDR3 here is CASRGQVNYGYTF. The CDR3 DNA reads as TGTGCCAGCCGAGGACAGGTTAACTATGGCTACACCTTC.

This clone was found once. The chain employs TRBV11-2 and TRBJ2-2, with D unclear. Germline V gene data show CDR1 as SGHAT and CDR2 as FQNNGV. There are 15 residues in the CDR3. Trimming left V 5 bases short and J 4 bases short, with 14 bases between. The CDR3 spells CASSLTVTPTGELFF. CDR3 DNA: TGTGCCAGCAGCCTCACGGTAACCCCCACCGGGGAGCTGTTTTTT.

The chain recombines TRBV7-9 with TRBJ2-1, with D perhaps TRBD1 (5 bases). Trimming shortened V by 5 bases and J by 5 bases, and 16 bases separated the two germline ends. Germline CDR1 reads SEHNR; CDR2 reads FQNEAQ (reference sequence). The CDR3 is 15 amino acids. CDR3 bases: TGTGCCAGCAGCCGACGGGCCCAGGGCAACAATGAGCAGTTCTTC. It encodes CASSRRAQGNNEQFF.

This clone was picked up one time. This rearrangement joins TRBV6-6 to TRBJ2-2; 8 bases are a match to TRBD1. V trimming: 5 bases; J trimming: 2 bases; junction bases outside the gene matches: 7. The germline CDR1 and CDR2 sequences are MNHNY and SVGAGI (reference sequence). There are 16 residues in the CDR3. The CDR3 DNA reads as TGTGCCAGCAGTCTCCGGGACAGGCGTAACACCGGGGAGCTGTTTTTT. It specifies CASSLRDRRNTGELFF.

The chain uses TRBV27 and TRBJ2-1, with a weak D call TRBD1 (6 bases). Trimming removed 5 bases from V and 4 bases from J, with 12 bases in between. Germline CDR1 reads MNHEY; CDR2 reads SMNVEV (reference sequence). This CDR3 is 14 amino acids long. CDR3 DNA sequence: TGTGCCAGCAGTCCTCAGGGACAATACAATGAGCAGTTCTTC. As protein: CASSPQGQYNEQFF.

The J gene is TRBJ1-4, the V gene TRBV18, with 8 bases identical to TRBD1. The CDR3 contains 18 residues. V lost 2 bases and J lost 0; bases outside the gene matches: 8. Germline V gene data show CDR1 as KGHSH and CDR2 as LQKENI. The CDR3, as DNA: TGTGCCAGCTCACCAGAAGGGGACAGGTTCGCAACTAATGAAAAACTGTTTTTT. Its protein product is CASSPEGDRFATNEKLFF.

This clone was seen just once. This chain joins TRBV6-4 and TRBJ2-1; D might be TRBD2 (5 bases). The CDR3 extends over 14 amino acids. V was clipped by 5 bases and J by 10 bases, with 18 bases between them. Germline V gene sequence: CDR1 MRHNA, CDR2 SNTAGT. The CDR3 DNA reads TGTGCCAGCAGTCCTGGCGGCGGAGGAAGGGAGCAGTTCTTC. Translation gives CASSPGGGGREQFF.

The V gene is TRBV30, the J gene TRBJ1-5; possible D gene TRBD1, 6 bases. CDR3 length equals 13 residues. Trimming removed 0 bases at V and 6 bases at J, with 9 bases between. Germline CDR1 reads GTSNPN; CDR2 reads SVGIG (reference sequence). DNA for the CDR3: TGTGCCTGGAGTGTAGGGGGAAGTCAGCCCCAGCATTTT. Its translation is CAWSVGGSQPQHF.

The chain couples TRBV4-2 to TRBJ1-5; D gene ambiguous. The CDR3 is 13 residues long. Germline values: CDR1 LGHNA, CDR2 YNFKEQ. Trimming removed 1 base at V and 6 bases at J, with 7 bases between. In DNA, the CDR3 is TGTGCCAGCAGCCAAGTCGCGGGTCAGCCCCAGCATTTT. This codes for CASSQVAGQPQHF.

V usage is TRBV7-6 and J usage is TRBJ1-5; 7 bases are a match to TRBD1. There are 15 residues in the CDR3. Trimming removed 0 bases from V and 7 bases from J; junction bases left unmatched: 6. CDR1 is SGHVS, CDR2 FNYEAQ, per germline. CDR3: CASSLALGGGQPQHF. CDR3 in DNA: TGTGCCAGCAGCTTAGCATTAGGGGGCGGGCAGCCCCAGCATTTT.

J is TRBJ1-1 and V is TRBV5-6, with D possibly being TRBD1 (6 bases). The CDR3 consists of 12 residues. Germline loops: CDR1 SGHDT, CDR2 YYEEEE. The V gene lost 3 bases and the J gene lost 10 bases, with 13 bases spanning the gap. As DNA, the CDR3 is TGTGCCAGCAGCTCCCGGACAGTTCGAGCTTTCTTT. Amino acid sequence: CASSSRTVRAFF.

This clone appeared a single time. This sequence joins TRBV28 and TRBJ2-7; 9 bases line up with TRBD1. CDR3 length: 15 amino acids. The germline gives CDR1 MDHEN, CDR2 SYDVKM. V was pared by 1 base and J by 2 bases, with 3 bases of the junction left unmatched. The CDR3 protein is CASSLSGTGTYEQYF. The CDR3 DNA sequence: TGTGCCAGCAGTTTATCCGGGACAGGGACCTACGAGCAGTACTTC.

The DNA of the CDR3 is TGTGCCAGCAGCTTAGCCCGAGGGAGGGGGAACGAGCAGTACTTC. It codes for CASSLARGRGNEQYF. This chain joins TRBV7-2 and TRBJ2-7; possible D gene TRBD2, 7 bases. The CDR3 sequence is 15 residues long. V was pared by 0 bases and J by 5 bases, with 14 bases between. CDR1 SGHTA and CDR2 FQGNSA come from the germline V gene.

The rearrangement links TRBV6-5 to TRBJ1-2, with 9 positions matching TRBD1. The V segment lost 6 bases and the J segment 6 bases; nucleotides outside the gene matches: 2. The CDR3 runs 12 residues. Germline loops: CDR1 MNHEY, CDR2 SVGAGI. This CDR3 reads CASRRTGDGYTF. CDR3 sequence (DNA): TGTGCCAGCAGGAGGACAGGGGATGGCTACACCTTC.

The V call is TRBV29-1, the J call TRBJ1-1, with D possibly TRBD1 on 6 matching bases. Trimming removed 6 bases from V and 6 bases from J, with 17 bases in between. Per the germline V gene, CDR1 is SQVTM and CDR2 is ANQGSEA. This CDR3 is 13 amino acids long. The CDR3 DNA follows: TGCAGCGTACGTACAGGGCCTGGGGCTGAAGCTTTCTTT. Amino acids: CSVRTGPGAEAFF.

The chain couples TRBV7-9 to TRBJ2-5, with 8 bases fitting TRBD2. The germline gives CDR1 SEHNR, CDR2 FQNEAQ (reference sequence). The CDR3 is 14 amino acids. V was pared by 4 bases and J by 4 bases, with 5 bases of the junction left unmatched. The CDR3 DNA reads as TGTGCCAGCAGCTACAGCGGGAGAGGAGAGACCCAGTACTTC. It specifies CASSYSGRGETQYF.

The chain employs TRBV7-3 and TRBJ2-2; a possible D gene is TRBD2 (5 bases). CDR1 and CDR2 (germline): SGHTA, FQGTGA. This CDR3 contains 15 residues. V lost 2 bases and J 4 bases, leaving 11 bases between the germline ends. The CDR3 region is CASSLDFRGTGELFF. In nucleotides, the CDR3 is TGTGCCAGCAGCTTAGACTTCCGGGGCACCGGGGAGCTGTTTTTT.

The chain links TRBV5-1 to TRBJ2-7, with D maybe TRBD1 (6 bases). The CDR3 spans 17 residues. The germline gives CDR1 SGHRS, CDR2 YFSETQ. V was pared by 2 bases and J by 2 bases, with 20 bases between. The CDR3 bases are TGCGCCAGCAGCTTAATATCCACGGGACACCGCGCCTACGAGCAGTACTTC. Translation: CASSLISTGHRAYEQYF.

This clone has a single count. The chain employs TRBV5-6 and TRBJ1-2; 7 positions agree with TRBD1. The CDR3 is 12 amino acids. The J segment lost 4 bases and the V segment lost 4 bases, leaving 1 base of the junction unmatched. CDR1 and CDR2 from the germline V gene are SGHDT and YYEEEE. The CDR3 DNA is TGTGCCAGCAGCGACAGGGCCTATGGCTACACCTTC. The encoded protein is CASSDRAYGYTF.